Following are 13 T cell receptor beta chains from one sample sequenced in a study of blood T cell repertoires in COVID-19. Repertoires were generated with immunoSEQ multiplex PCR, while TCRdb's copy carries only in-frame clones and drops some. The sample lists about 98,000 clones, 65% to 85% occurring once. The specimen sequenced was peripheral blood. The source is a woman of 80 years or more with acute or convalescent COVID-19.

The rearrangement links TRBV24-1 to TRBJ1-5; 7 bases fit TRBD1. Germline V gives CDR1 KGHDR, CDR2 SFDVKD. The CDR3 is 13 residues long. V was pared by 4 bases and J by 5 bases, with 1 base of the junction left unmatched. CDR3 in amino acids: CATSDRGDQPQHF. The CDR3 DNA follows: TGTGCCACCAGTGACAGGGGGGATCAGCCCCAGCATTTT.

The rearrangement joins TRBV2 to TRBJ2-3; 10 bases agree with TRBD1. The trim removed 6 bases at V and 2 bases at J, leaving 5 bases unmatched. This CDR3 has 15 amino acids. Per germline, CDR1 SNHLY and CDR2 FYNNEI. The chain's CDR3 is CASSAGTGDTDTQYF. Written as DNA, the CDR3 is TGTGCCAGCAGCGCCGGGACAGGGGACACAGATACGCAGTATTTT.

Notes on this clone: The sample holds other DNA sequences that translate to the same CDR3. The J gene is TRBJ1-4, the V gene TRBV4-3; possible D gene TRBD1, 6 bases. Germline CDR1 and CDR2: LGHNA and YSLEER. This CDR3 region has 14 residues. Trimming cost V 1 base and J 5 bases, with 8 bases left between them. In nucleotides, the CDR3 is TGCGCCAGCAGCCAAGGTCAGGGGAATGAAAAACTGTTTTTT. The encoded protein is CASSQGQGNEKLFF.

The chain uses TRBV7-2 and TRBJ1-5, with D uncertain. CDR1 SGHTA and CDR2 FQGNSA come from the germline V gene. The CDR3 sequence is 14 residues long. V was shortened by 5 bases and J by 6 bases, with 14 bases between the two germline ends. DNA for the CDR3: TGTGCCAGCAGCGTAGACAAGTGGCCTCAGCCCCAGCATTTT. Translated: CASSVDKWPQPQHF.

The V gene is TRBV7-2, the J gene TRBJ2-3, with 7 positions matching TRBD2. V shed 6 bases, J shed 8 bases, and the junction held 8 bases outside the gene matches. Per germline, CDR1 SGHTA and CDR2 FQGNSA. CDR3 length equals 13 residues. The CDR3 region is CASSREEFTTQYF. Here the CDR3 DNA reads TGTGCCAGCAGTCGGGAGGAGTTTACTACGCAGTATTTT.

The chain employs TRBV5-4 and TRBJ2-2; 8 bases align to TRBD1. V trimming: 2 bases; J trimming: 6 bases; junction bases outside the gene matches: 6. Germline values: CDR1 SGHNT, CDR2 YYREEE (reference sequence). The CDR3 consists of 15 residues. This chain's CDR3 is CASSLGTGAAGELFF. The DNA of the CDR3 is TGTGCCAGCAGCTTAGGGACAGGTGCGGCCGGGGAGCTGTTTTTT. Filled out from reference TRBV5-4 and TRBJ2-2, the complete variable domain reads ETGVTQSPTHLIKTRGQQVTLRCSSQSGHNTVSWYQQALGQGPQFIFQYYREEENGRGNFPPRFSGLQFPNYSSELNVNALELDDSALYLCASSLGTGAAGELFFGEGSRLTVL.

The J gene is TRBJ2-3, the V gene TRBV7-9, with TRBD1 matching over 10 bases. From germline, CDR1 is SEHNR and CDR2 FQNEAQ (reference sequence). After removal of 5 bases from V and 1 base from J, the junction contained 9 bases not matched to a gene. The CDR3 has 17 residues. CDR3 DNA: TGTGCCAGCAGCCTCCGGACAGGGGGGTTTGGCACAGATACGCAGTATTTT. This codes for CASSLRTGGFGTDTQYF.

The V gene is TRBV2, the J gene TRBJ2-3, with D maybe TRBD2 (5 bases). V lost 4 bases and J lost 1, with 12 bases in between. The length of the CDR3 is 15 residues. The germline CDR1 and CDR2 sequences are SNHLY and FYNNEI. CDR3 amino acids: CASSGLGLRTDTQYF. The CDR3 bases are TGTGCCAGCAGTGGACTCGGACTCCGCACAGATACGCAGTATTTT.

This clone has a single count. The CDR3 bases are TGTGCCAGCACCCCCCCTGGCAGGGGGCAAGAGACCCAGTACTTC. Its protein is CASTPPGRGQETQYF. J is TRBJ2-5 and V is TRBV7-2; TRBD1 agrees at 7 bases. The CDR3 length is 15 residues. CDR1 and CDR2 (germline): SGHTA, FQGNSA. J lost 2 bases, V lost 7 bases, and 10 bases had no gene match.

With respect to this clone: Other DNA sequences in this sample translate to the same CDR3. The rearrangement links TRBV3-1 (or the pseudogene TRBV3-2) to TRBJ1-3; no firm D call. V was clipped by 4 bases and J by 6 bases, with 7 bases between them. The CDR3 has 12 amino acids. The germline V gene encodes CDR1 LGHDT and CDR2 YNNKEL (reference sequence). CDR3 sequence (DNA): TGTGCCAGCAGCCCCTCCGTAAACACCATATATTTT. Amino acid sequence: CASSPSVNTIYF.

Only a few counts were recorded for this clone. The DNA for the CDR3 is TGTGCCAGCAGTCCCTCCGGGACAGGGGGCAGCTATGGCTACACCTTC. Translation gives CASSPSGTGGSYGYTF. This chain connects TRBV27 to TRBJ1-2, with 12 bases matching TRBD1. CDR3 length: 16 amino acids. J lost 4 bases, V lost 5 bases, and 8 bases had no gene match. Germline CDR1 MNHEY, CDR2 SMNVEV (reference sequence).

CDR3 nucleotide sequence: TGTGCCAGTAGTGCTCGGGACAGAGGCTATGGCTACACCTTC. As protein: CASSARDRGYGYTF. This chain links TRBV19 with TRBJ1-2; 7 bases fit TRBD1. Germline V gives CDR1 LNHDA, CDR2 SQIVND (reference sequence). This CDR3 has 14 amino acids. Trimming took 5 bases from V and 4 from J; bases not matched to a gene: 7. The entire variable domain, with the rest obtained from reference TRBV19 and TRBJ1-2, is as follows: DGGITQSPKYLFRKEGQNVTLSCEQNLNHDAMYWYRQDPGQGLRLIYYSQIVNDFQKGDIAEGYSVSREKKESFPLTVTSAQKNPTAFYLCASSARDRGYGYTFGSGTRLTVV.

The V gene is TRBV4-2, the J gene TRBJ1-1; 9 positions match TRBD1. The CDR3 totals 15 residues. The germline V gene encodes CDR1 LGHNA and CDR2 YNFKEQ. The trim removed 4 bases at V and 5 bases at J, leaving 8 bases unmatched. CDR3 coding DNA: TGTGCCAGCAGCCGGGGACAGGGCGAAAAAACTGAAGCTTTCTTT. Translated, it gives CASSRGQGEKTEAFF.